This T cell receptor (beta chain) was observed in a study of CD8+CD57+ T cells in acquired aplastic anemia. The TCR beta profiling, which covered VDJ combination and CDR3 sequence, was carried out using genomic DNA as the template. MiXCR, run by TCRdb on the reads, gives a single entry per CDR3 protein. Altogether roughly 180,000 distinct CDR3 sequences are present, roughly 63% being singletons, with the ten largest covering about 44%. CD8+CD57+ cell expansion, shown by flow cytometry, had occurred in the patients selected for sequencing. Everyone among the patients had severe acquired aplastic anemia. The germline V and J ends were trimmed by 6 bases and 3 bases, with 11 bases remaining between them. Germline values: CDR1 SGHAT, CDR2 FQNNGV. CDR3 size: 14 residues.

The sequence was collected from a human donor with aplastic anemia. The chain recombines TRBV11-2 with TRBJ1-4; weak D call: TRBD1 (5 bases). Sequencing input: sorted CD4+, CD8+, or CD8+CD57+ T cells (not recorded which) from PBMCs. The CDR3 nucleotides read TGTGCCAGCAGAAAAGCGGGGGCTAATGAAAAACTGTTTTTT. Residues: CASRKAGANEKLFF.